This T cell receptor beta chain is from a study of blood T cell repertoires in COVID-19. Study context: Donors in the United States, Italy and Spain gave samples during acute or convalescent COVID-19.

Recovery meant two consecutive negative NP/OP PCR tests, professional clearance, or resolved symptoms. Germline CDR1 is SEHNR and CDR2 is FQNEAQ (reference sequence). J gave up 4 bases and V 5 bases, and 8 bases lay outside the gene matches. CDR3 size: 15 residues. Data came from immunoSEQ multiplex PCR; TCRdb stores just in-frame clones and leaves some out. The sample includes about 290,000 clones, 75% to 90% seen only once; the top ten take around 1.7%. The receptor was isolated from a woman aged 40-49 years who had recovered from COVID-19. V usage is TRBV7-9 and J usage is TRBJ1-2, with 9 positions matching TRBD1. Sequenced material: PBMCs or T cells enriched from blood (not recorded which). The CDR3 sequence is CASSPDRGSGYGYTF. CDR3 in DNA: TGTGCCAGCAGCCCAGACAGGGGGTCGGGCTATGGCTACACCTTC.